These 2 T cell receptor beta chains originate from one sample sequenced in a study of shared clonotypes between healthy human individuals. The assay was immunoSEQ multiplex PCR, and TCRdb's table has in-frame clones only and misses some. Of approximately 250,000 clones detected, 60% to 70% appear once; the ten largest clones hold approximately 10%. Specimen: memory CD4+ T cells sorted from blood. Subset denoted: CD45RA-negative fraction. The source of these receptors is a man aged 25 to 40 in good health.

The chain employs TRBV7-2 and TRBJ2-7; D not resolved. Germline V gene lookup returns CDR1 SGHTA and CDR2 FQGNSA. Trimming took 2 bases from V and 0 from J, leaving 8 bases between them. The CDR3 length is 14 residues. The CDR3: CASSLSADSYEQYF. The CDR3 DNA sequence: TGTGCCAGCAGCTTATCGGCAGACTCCTACGAGCAGTACTTC.

The chain is built from TRBV27 and TRBJ2-1; the match to TRBD2 covers 16 bases. The CDR3 sequence is 18 residues long. In germline, CDR1 is MNHEY, CDR2 SMNVEV (reference sequence). V was clipped by 2 bases and J by 7 bases; unmatched bases: 8. As DNA, the CDR3 is TGTGCCAGCAGTTTAGTGGGGACTAGCGGGAGGGCCTGGAATGAGCAGTTCTTC. This gives the protein CASSLVGTSGRAWNEQFF.